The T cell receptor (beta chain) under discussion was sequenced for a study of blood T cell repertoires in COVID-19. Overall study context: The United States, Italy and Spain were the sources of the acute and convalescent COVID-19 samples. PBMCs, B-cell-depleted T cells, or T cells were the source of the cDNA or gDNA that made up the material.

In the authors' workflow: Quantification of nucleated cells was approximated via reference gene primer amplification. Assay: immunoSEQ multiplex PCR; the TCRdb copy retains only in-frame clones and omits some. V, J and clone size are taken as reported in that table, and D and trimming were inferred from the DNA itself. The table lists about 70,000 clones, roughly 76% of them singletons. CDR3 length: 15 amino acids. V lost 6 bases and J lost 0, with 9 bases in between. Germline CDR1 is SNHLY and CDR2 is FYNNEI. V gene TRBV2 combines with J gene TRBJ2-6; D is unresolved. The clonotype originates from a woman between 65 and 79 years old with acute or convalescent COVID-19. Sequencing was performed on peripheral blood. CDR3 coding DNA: TGTGCCAGCAGCCTAGTACGCTCTGGGGCCAACGTCCTGACTTTC. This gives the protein CASSLVRSGANVLTF. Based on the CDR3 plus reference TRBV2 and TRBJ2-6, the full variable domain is EPEVTQTPSHQVTQMGQEVILRCVPISNHLYFYWYRQILGQKVEFLVSFYNNEISEKSEIFDDQFSVERPDGSNFTLKIRSTKLEDSAMYFCASSLVRSGANVLTFGAGSRLTVL.